This T cell receptor (beta chain) derives from a study of CD4 T cells in relation to SARS-CoV-2 and coronaviruses. A note on this clone: Its specificity is unknown.

V lost 3 bases, J lost 7 bases, and 19 bases lay in between. Per germline, CDR1 DFQATT and CDR2 SNEGSKA (reference sequence). The CDR3 length is 15 residues. General study points: Crossreactive clones expanded significantly less to SARS-CoV-2 than monoreactive clones.

Measured with immunoSEQ multiplex PCR; TCRdb has only the in-frame clones, and not every one. The data hold about 37,000 clones, with approximately 85% observed a single time. The sample consisted of memory CD4+ T cells from PBMCs. The sequence came from an adult with COVID-19. V usage is TRBV20-1 and J usage is TRBJ1-5; no clear D gene. CDR3 in amino acids: CSASINSRVSQPQHF. CDR3 DNA: TGCAGTGCTAGTATCAATTCGAGGGTTTCCCAGCCCCAGCATTTT.